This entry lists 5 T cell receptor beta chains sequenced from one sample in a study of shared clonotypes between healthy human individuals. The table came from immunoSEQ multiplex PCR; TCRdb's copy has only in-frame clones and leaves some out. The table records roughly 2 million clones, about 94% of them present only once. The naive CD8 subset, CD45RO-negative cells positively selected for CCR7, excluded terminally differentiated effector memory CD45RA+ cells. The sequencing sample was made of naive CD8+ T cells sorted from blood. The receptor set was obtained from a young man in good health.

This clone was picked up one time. For the CDR3, the DNA is TGTGCCAGCAGCCCTGACAATTACGAGCAGTACTTC. Amino acid sequence: CASSPDNYEQYF. The chain combines TRBV28 with TRBJ2-7, with no clear D. The germline V gene encodes CDR1 MDHEN and CDR2 SYDVKM. Trimming removed 6 bases at V and 4 bases at J, with 10 bases between. This CDR3 has 12 amino acids.

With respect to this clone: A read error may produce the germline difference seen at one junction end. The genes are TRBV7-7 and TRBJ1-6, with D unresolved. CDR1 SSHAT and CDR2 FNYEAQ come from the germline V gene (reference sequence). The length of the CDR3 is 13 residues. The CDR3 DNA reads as TGTGCTAGCAGCTTAGAGTTCAATTCACCCCTCCACTTT. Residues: CASSLEFNSPLHF.

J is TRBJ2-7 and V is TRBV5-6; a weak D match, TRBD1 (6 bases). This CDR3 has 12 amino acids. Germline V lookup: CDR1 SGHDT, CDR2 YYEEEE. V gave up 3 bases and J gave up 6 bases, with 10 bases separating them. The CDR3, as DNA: TGTGCCAGCAGCTCACAGGGAAGCGAGCAGTACTTC. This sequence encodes CASSSQGSEQYF.

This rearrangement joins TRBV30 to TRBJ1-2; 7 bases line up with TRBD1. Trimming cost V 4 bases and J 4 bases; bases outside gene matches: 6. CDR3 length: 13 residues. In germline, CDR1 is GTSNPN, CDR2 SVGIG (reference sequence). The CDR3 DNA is TGTGCCTGGAAGGCAGGGGGTATCTATGGCTACACCTTC. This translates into CAWKAGGIYGYTF.

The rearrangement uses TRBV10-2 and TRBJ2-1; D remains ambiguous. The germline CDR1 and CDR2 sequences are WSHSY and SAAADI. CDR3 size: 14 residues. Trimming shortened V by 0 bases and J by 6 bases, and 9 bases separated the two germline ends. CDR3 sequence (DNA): TGCGCCAGCAGTGAGTCCGGTTCGCCCAATGAGCAGTTCTTC. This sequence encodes CASSESGSPNEQFF.